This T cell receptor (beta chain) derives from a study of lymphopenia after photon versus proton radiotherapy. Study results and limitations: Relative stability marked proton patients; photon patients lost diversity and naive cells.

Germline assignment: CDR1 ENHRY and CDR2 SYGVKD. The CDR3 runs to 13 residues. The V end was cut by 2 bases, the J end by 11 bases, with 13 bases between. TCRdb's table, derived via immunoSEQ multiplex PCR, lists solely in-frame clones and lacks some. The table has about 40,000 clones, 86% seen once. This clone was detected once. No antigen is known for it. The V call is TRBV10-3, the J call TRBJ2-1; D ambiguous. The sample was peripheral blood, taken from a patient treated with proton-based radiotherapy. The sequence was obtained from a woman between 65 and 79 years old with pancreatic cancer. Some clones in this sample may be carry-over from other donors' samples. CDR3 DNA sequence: TGTGCCATCAGTGAGGAGCGTGCCTCTCAGCAGTTCTTC. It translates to CAISEERASQQFF.